The TCR beta chain under discussion was sequenced for a study of shared clonotypes between healthy human individuals. Findings and caveats of the study: The expectation was that sequencing depth would affect clonotype sharing among donors.

CDR1 is SNHLY, CDR2 FYNNEI, per germline. The ends lost 3 bases at V and 3 bases at J; junction bases unmatched: 23. The CDR3 has 23 amino acids. For each subset, genomic DNA was distributed in equal portions over several immunoSEQ plates. TCRdb keeps only in-frame clones here, not all; method: immunoSEQ multiplex PCR. The sample includes hundreds of thousands of clones, roughly four fifths of them seen just once. In regard to this clone: Its antigen is not known.

Donors, without exception, were Caucasian adults residing in Nashville, Tennessee. The chain combines TRBV2 with TRBJ2-2; TRBD1 matches 12 bases. The TCR originated in a middle-aged woman in good health. Some clones in this sample may be carry-over from other donors' samples. The specimen sequenced was PBMCs. In DNA form, the CDR3 reads TGTGCCAGCAGTGACCCATTACCGGGACAGGGGGCGAGGGGGAGGCCGGACACCGGGGAGCTGTTTTTT. It encodes CASSDPLPGQGARGRPDTGELFF.